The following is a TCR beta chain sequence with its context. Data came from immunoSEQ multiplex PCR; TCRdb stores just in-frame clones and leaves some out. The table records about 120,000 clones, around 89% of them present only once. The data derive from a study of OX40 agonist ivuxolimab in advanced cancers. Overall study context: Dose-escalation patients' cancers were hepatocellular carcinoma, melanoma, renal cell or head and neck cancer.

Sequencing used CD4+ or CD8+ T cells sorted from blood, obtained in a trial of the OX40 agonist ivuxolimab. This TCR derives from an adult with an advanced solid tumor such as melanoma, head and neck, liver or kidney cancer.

In DNA, the CDR3 is TGTGCCAGCAGCGTCCATGGCGGACGGGAGTACGAGCAGTACTTC. Amino acid sequence: CASSVHGGREYEQYF. The chain uses TRBV7-2 and TRBJ2-5; D possibly corresponds to TRBD2 (6 bases). TRBJ2-7 explains the end of the DNA better; the J call may be wrong. The CDR3 is made up of 15 amino acids. Germline V gene sequence: CDR1 SGHTA, CDR2 FQGNSA.